The following is a T cell receptor (beta chain) sequence with its context. Which antigen it targets is not known. Nothing much larger sits one base from this clone, and base qualities are not available. The method was the immunoSEQ multiplex PCR assay. For the multiplex PCR, a mixture combining 60 forward primers for TCR Vbeta segments and 13 reverse primers for TCR Jbeta segments was used. Amplification of the CDR3 region of rearranged TCR beta genes was performed with a multiplex PCR assay on genomic DNA. On the Illumina HiSeq System, the amplified TCR beta libraries were sequenced as 87-base-pair reads. The authors' analysis ran thus. A later analysis tallied 80 million to 95 million unique TCR beta chains across the 660 or so repertoires, and about 12 million of those chains were shared by two or more donors. Raw reads were error-corrected and collapsed into unique sequences with a nearest-neighbor algorithm that merged closely related sequences to remove PCR and sequencing errors. Alignment of CDR3 sequences to IMGT reference sequences was used to assign V, D and J gene segments. For a sequence to be retained, at least a six-nucleotide match to both a V gene segment and a J gene segment was required. A rearrangement was called productive if the CDR3 had no stop codons and remained in frame with V and J, and every other rearrangement was called non-productive. Following IMGT convention, CDR3 was defined as the stretch from the second conserved V-encoded cysteine to the conserved J-encoded phenylalanine. The earlier analysis of about 500 of the donors excluded sequences that lacked an unambiguous match to a single V gene segment. An earlier analysis of approximately 590 of the donors classified V segments as functional when productive rearrangements were above 56.7% and as segregating when the standard deviation between donors was above 5%. A statistical classification framework was developed to diagnose cytomegalovirus status using the catalog of TCR beta chain sequences. In a later analysis, V and J genes were assigned by comparing TCR nucleotide sequences against IMGT/GENE-DB human TR gene sequences. In a later analysis, CDR3 sequences and most-parsimonious VDJ recombination scenarios were assigned using the TCRdist pipeline. In a later analysis, each TCR beta chain was defined by its CDR3 amino acid sequence together with its V-gene family, and reads lacking a unique V-gene family were excluded. A later analysis removed roughly 590 highly shared, low-generation-probability nucleotide sequences to deal with suspected cross-contamination and a sequencing artifact. For each public chain, a later analysis derived a clonal expansion index from normalized ranks of inferred template counts within each repertoire. A later analysis computed generation probabilities with a VDJ recombination model fitted to out-of-frame rearrangements, and checked the results against IGoR. In a later analysis, hypergeometric tests were used to score TCR-TCR, TCR-HLA and TCR-CMV co-occurrence, with a repertoire-size bias correction applied to TCR pairs. A later analysis estimated false discovery rates by permuting HLA or CMV assignments 20 times. In a later analysis, co-occurring TCRs were grouped using DBSCAN, with TCRdist sequence similarity added in when clustering inside HLA-allele-positive subsets. Repertoires with fewer than 30,000 or more than 120,000 public chains were left out of co-occurrence clustering, as were four to six repertoires with anomalous nucleotide sharing. Not all clones reach the TCRdb copy of this immuneACCESS table, which keeps in-frame sequences only. Checked studies attribute under half of the gap to unresolved V genes and leave the rest unexplained. V, J and clone size were drawn from that table, and D and trimming were deduced from the DNA. The sample data list about 160,000 clones, and roughly 80% of these were observed just once. The top ten clonotypes cover approximately 3.7% of the sample.

This sample was included in a study of cytomegalovirus exposure and HLA in healthy donors (dated by TCRdb to between 2016 and 2019). In terms of the full investigation: According to an earlier analysis of 550 to 750 of the donors, about 179 million T cells yielded roughly 110 million unique TCR beta sequences and more than 250 Gb of sequence data. An early release covering more than 500 HLA-typed donors comprised about 300 gigabases of sequencing data and roughly 86 million unique TCR sequences. Among the roughly 410 genotyped donors, under 90% belonged to the genetic ancestry cluster associated with self-reported Caucasian donors. The study aimed to test whether cataloging public T cell receptors could reveal signatures of past pathogen exposure. The study used immunosequencing to profile the T cell repertoires of several hundred subjects and linked those repertoires to cytomegalovirus serostatus. Along with the approximately 650-subject first cohort, a separate validation cohort of over a hundred different subjects was used. To predict cytomegalovirus infection status, the study combined high-throughput TCR immunosequencing, statistical association of individual TCRs with disease status, and machine learning. To study patterns of TCR occurrence, a later analysis re-analyzed previously published TCR beta repertoires from just over 650 donors and added high-resolution HLA genotyping. Rather than using new phenotypic data, the later analysis identified candidate immune exposures from TCR beta sequences and from how often those sequences occurred across donors. An earlier analysis of 587 of the donors used high-throughput TCR beta sequencing to judge whether each TCR beta V gene segment behaved as functional or pseudogenic. Donor age, sex, ethnicity and CMV serostatus were collected together with the repertoire data. Genome-wide SNP genotypes for about three fifths of the roughly 670 donors were used in a later genetic analysis, which treated that subset as a discovery cohort. All discovery cohort repertoires had been generated using a single sequencing platform. Both class I and class II loci were covered by HLA typing, at four-digit resolution. Typing coverage differed by locus: A, B, C, DRB1 and DQB1 were typed in roughly 620-630 donors, DQA1 in around 500, DPA1 in approximately 600, and DPB1 in roughly 470. Roughly 5 DR-DQ haplotypes were handled as single units for association and clustering because linkage in the cohort was strong. On average, roughly 200,000 unique TCR beta nucleotide sequences were sequenced per donor among a few hundred genotyped donors of the cohort, with roughly a sixth of those sequences being non-productive.

The cohort consisted of more than 650 healthy bone marrow donors. At the time of sampling, every cohort member was nominally healthy, though immune exposures that went unrecorded were likely present. The donor was CMV seropositive and was included in the group of some 290 seropositive cohort members. Each donor provided a peripheral blood sample, and peripheral blood mononuclear cells were used for TCR beta sequencing. The Qiagen DNeasy Blood Extraction Kit was used to extract genomic DNA from the blood cell samples. Study-wide conclusions, independent of this receptor: A later analysis found that HLA-associated TCR beta chains were more clonally expanded and had lower generation probabilities than equally common non-associated chains. Across donors, most TCR sequences were observed very rarely, whereas some public TCRs were present in many individuals. The authors suggested that the approach could potentially be generalized to other disease states and immunological phenotypes. In this cohort, only TCR beta chains were sequenced, and detectable features were limited by the absence of alpha or paired-chain data. Several of the top co-occurrence clusters appeared to be linked to parvovirus B19, influenza, CMV and Epstein-Barr virus, according to a later analysis. In an earlier analysis of some 500 of the donors, most TCR beta V segments were observed in productive rearrangements about 87% or about 30% of the time, broadly matching IMGT annotations. A few of the identified cytomegalovirus-associated TCR beta chains were confirmed in vitro to be specific for cytomegalovirus antigens. A later analysis associated 16,951 TCR beta sequences with specific HLA alleles at a false discovery rate of 0.05. In a later analysis, TCR association rates were found to vary across HLA loci, with the most associated TCRs seen for DRB1 alleles and the fewest for HLA-C alleles. The earlier analysis of nearly 600 of the donors excluded some 15 rarely observed V segments, including chromosome 9 orphons, because counts were too low. The sequencing pipeline was judged likely to have produced a cluster of highly shared sequence variants as a technical artifact. Correlated functional status among segregating V segments might be attributable to linkage disequilibrium, but an unknown experimental factor could not be ruled out. The study listed 150 to 200 TCR beta chains as associated with cytomegalovirus. According to a later genetic analysis, donors in an Asian-associated ancestry cluster had fewer N-insertions in productive TCRs than the roughly 700-donor mean. A further reported finding was that TCR beta sequences accurately predicted the HLA-A and HLA-B alleles for most subjects in the first cohort. Sequencing depth was assumed to be roughly uniform across donors in the presence/absence analyses, though that assumption may not hold. A later genetic analysis associated a missense DCLRE1C variant with V-gene and J-gene trimming of TCR beta chains, and an independent cohort replicated the association. Because HLA typing was missing for some donors at each locus, association tests included only the typed subset. Cytomegalovirus status was reported to be diagnosed by the classifier with high specificity and sensitivity in both the original and validation cohorts. According to a later analysis, most CMV-associated TCR beta chains appeared to be HLA-restricted, and the HLA associations seemed to be driven largely by CMV exposure. When HLA alleles, especially DR and DQ, strongly co-occurred, TCR associations were difficult to assign to individual alleles. The only immune exposure information available for the cohort was CMV serostatus.

The sequenced sample was PBMCs. The sequence was collected from a young man in good health and CMV-seropositive.

Here the CDR3 is given as CASCRSGETQYF. The sequence in DNA is TGCGCCAGCTGCCGGAGTGGCGAGACCCAGTACTTC. This chain is built from TRBV5-1 and TRBJ2-5; there is no confident call for the D gene. From the cysteine up to the phenylalanine, the CDR3 has a length of 12 residues. This entry keeps only the CDR3 DNA: 36 bases, framed from base 1. Based on the germline V gene, the CDR1 and CDR2 sequences are SGHRS and YFSETQ. Deletion took 7 bases off V and 5 bases off J, with a span of 12 bases between the germline ends.